This TCR beta chain emerged from a study of response to subunit inactivated influenza vaccine. Notes on the study in general: A suggestion made by the authors is that each seasonal influenza vaccination recruits few new T cells.

From germline, CDR1 is MNHEY and CDR2 SVGEGT. The CDR3 contains 17 residues. The junction had 18 bases not matched to a gene; V was cut back by 6 bases and J by 5 bases. One entry per CDR3 protein, called by TCRdb with MiXCR from the RT-PCR reads. This table holds hundreds of thousands of distinct CDR3 sequences, roughly 10% found once. This clonotype was counted between two and nine times. Antigen: not known. The V call is TRBV6-2 or TRBV6-3, the J call TRBJ2-7; 8 bases agree with TRBD2. Sequenced material: PBMCs from blood, taken on the day of vaccination. The sequence derives from a man between 50 and 59 years old who received an inactivated influenza vaccine. The CDR3 protein is CASRPRKRAGVRDEQYF. CDR3 in DNA: TGTGCCAGCAGACCAAGGAAAAGAGCGGGAGTCAGAGACGAGCAGTACTTC.